Listed below are T cell receptor beta chains from one sample, sequenced in a study of blood T cell repertoires in COVID-19. TCRdb's table, derived via immunoSEQ multiplex PCR, lists solely in-frame clones and lacks some. The sample records about 150,000 clones, 60% to 80% being singletons. Source material: peripheral blood. These receptors all stem from a man aged 50 or older with active or convalescent COVID-19. CDR3s include the opening cysteine and the closing phenylalanine or tryptophan. D genes are given only for firm matches. A row's size may be missing; if present it is once, few, many or a size class.

clone_size d_call j_call v_call cdr3_nt cdr3_aa
- - TRBJ1-4 TRBV4-1 TGCGCCAGCAGCCCACAGGCCATCAATGAAAAACTGTTTTTT CASSPQAINEKLFF
- - TRBJ1-5 TRBV6-1 TGTGCCAGCAGACCCCGCGGGAGCAGCAATCAGCCCCAGCATTTT CASRPRGSSNQPQHF
- TRBD1 TRBJ2-7 TRBV19 TGTGCCAGTAGTATTTACAGGGGAGAGGACGAGCAGTACTTC CASSIYRGEDEQYF
- - TRBJ1-1 TRBV7-3 TGTGCCAGCAGCTTTGAGGGGAACACTGAAGCTTTCTTT CASSFEGNTEAFF
- - TRBJ1-1 TRBV27 TGTGCCAGCAGAGGGAGTCTTCTGAACACTGAAGCTTTCTTT CASRGSLLNTEAFF
- TRBD2 TRBJ2-2 TRBV7-8 TGTGCCAGCATTGCCGGACTGGGACTAGCGGGAGATACCGGGGAGCTGTTTTTT CASIAGLGLAGDTGELFF
- TRBD1 TRBJ2-1 TRBV29-1 TGCAGCGCTCCAGGACAGGGGGCAAAAAATGAGCAGTTCTTC CSAPGQGAKNEQFF
- - TRBJ1-2 TRBV28 TGTGCCAGCAGCCTGATGGGCGGCTACACCTTC CASSLMGGYTF
- TRBD1 TRBJ1-5 TRBV2 TGTGCCAGCAGCCGGGACAGGGGATATCAGCCCCAGCATTTT CASSRDRGYQPQHF
- - TRBJ2-7 TRBV4-1 TGCGCCAGCAGCCAAGCTGAACGCGGGGCTGGGTACGAGCAGTACTTC CASSQAERGAGYEQYF
- TRBD1 TRBJ1-5 TRBV19 TGTGCCAGTAGAGACAGGGGGACGGGCAATCAGCCCCAGCATTTT CASRDRGTGNQPQHF
- - TRBJ2-1 TRBV24-1 TGTGCCACCAGTGATTCATATGACAGCCATTACAATGAGCAGTTCTTC CATSDSYDSHYNEQFF
- TRBD1 TRBJ1-6 TRBV5-1 TGCGCCAGCAGCTTGGCCGGGACAGGGGGGCCAAGCTCCTATAATTCACCCCTCCACTTT CASSLAGTGGPSSYNSPLHF
- - TRBJ2-7 TRBV5-4 TGTGCCAGCAGCTTCTCACTAGCAATCCACGAGCAGTACTTC CASSFSLAIHEQYF
- TRBD1 TRBJ1-5 TRBV4-1 TGCGCCAGCAGCCAAGGGGATGGGACAGGGAATCAGCCCCAGCATTTT CASSQGDGTGNQPQHF
- TRBD2 TRBJ2-3 TRBV13 TGTGCCAGCAGCTCCCTCGTAGCGGGAGATGGAGATACGCAGTATTTT CASSSLVAGDGDTQYF
- TRBD1 TRBJ2-3 TRBV9 TGTGCCAGCAGCCTCCAGGGGGCTACAGATACGCAGTATTTT CASSLQGATDTQYF
- - TRBJ2-3 TRBV29-1 TGCAGCTACGACAGGAGCACAGATACGCAGTATTTT CSYDRSTDTQYF
- TRBD2 TRBJ2-2 TRBV3-1/TRBV3-2 TGTGCCAGCAGCCAACCAGCGGGAGGGTCCGGGGAGCTGTTTTTT CASSQPAGGSGELFF
few TRBD2 TRBJ2-1 TRBV9 TGTGCCAGCAGCGCCGAGCTAGCGGGCTACTACAATGAGCAGTTCTTC CASSAELAGYYNEQFF
- - TRBJ1-1 TRBV5-1 TGCGCCAGCAGCGGGAGGAGTGTGATGAACACTGAAGCTTTCTTT CASSGRSVMNTEAFF
- - TRBJ1-1 TRBV11-2 TGTGCCAGCAGCAATGAGGGGGGGGCTGAAGCTTTCTTT CASSNEGGAEAFF
- - TRBJ2-5 TRBV7-3 TGTGCCAGCAGCCCTAACGCCGTCGGGTCGACCCAGTACTTC CASSPNAVGSTQYF